This T cell receptor (beta chain) was found in a study of T cells in Graves' hyperthyroidism and ophthalmopathy (dated by TCRdb to about 2019). Background for the entire study: Peripheral blood samples were taken at initial diagnosis, before any treatment was given. A discovery cohort of approximately 100 patients, roughly 43 with Graves' ophthalmopathy and roughly 59 with stable Graves' hyperthyroidism, was used to find distinguishing TCR V-J signatures. Prospective prediction of ophthalmopathy was tested in an independent validation cohort consisting of fewer than 20 hyperthyroidism patients and around 17 patients who later progressed to ophthalmopathy. For training and testing, the 100 or so patients in the discovery cohort were randomly divided in a 7:3 ratio. Thyroid tissue and blood T-cell repertoires from about six Graves' hyperthyroidism patients were also compared in the study. Following sampling, methimazole starting at 30 mg daily was given to hyperthyroidism patients, and high-dose intravenous methylprednisolone was given to ophthalmopathy patients. According to the paper, TCR Vbeta CDR3 sequencing was carried out on 135 peripheral blood samples, which came from 40 to 45 ophthalmopathy, 75 to 80 hyperthyroidism and approximately 17 progressor patients. The research as a whole found: A model built on a 13 V-J signature distinguished ophthalmopathy from stable hyperthyroidism, reaching 85% to 90% sensitivity and 81.08% specificity in cross-validation and 80%/75% in testing. No statistical method was used to fix the sample size in advance, and group allocation was not hidden from the investigators. Blood samples also contained most of the expanded thyroid clonotypes (frequency above 0.001), which suggests that blood repertoires may reflect thyroid immune responses. During validation, the model predicted progression to ophthalmopathy a median of approximately six months ahead of onset, with approximately 70% sensitivity and roughly 72% specificity.

Reading the germline V gene (reference sequence) gives CDR1 DFQATT and CDR2 SNEGSKA. The CDR3 has 13 amino acids, counting the end cysteine and phenylalanine. Of all the DNA, just the CDR3 is kept, 39 bases in frame from base 1. V and J are trimmed by 5 bases and 5 bases, and the gene matches miss 7 bases of the junction. TCR beta CDR3 regions were amplified from RNA transcripts. For the first round of RT-PCR on the TCR CDR3, the HTBI primer set was used together with the Qiagen OneStep RT-PCR kit. Libraries were constructed in a second round of multiplex PCR, after which size selection and purification were performed. Sequencing of the libraries was done on an Illumina HiSeq2000 using paired-end 100 bp reads. In the source study's methods: SOAPnuke was used to process the raw data, removing reads that contained adapters or uncalled bases, had a mean Phred below 15, or lacked an exact match to the constant primer or identifier. High-quality paired reads were merged with COPE v1.2.5, and unique nucleotide sequences were defined as clonotypes. Clonotypes were aligned to IMGT TRBV, TRBD and TRBJ reference segments using MiTCR v1.1. The analysis was restricted to V-J combinations with a frequency above 0.0001, which together covered just over 99% of the repertoires. The TCS score was defined as F50 (clonal expansion) divided by E x V (chaos), with BLOSUM62-based TCRdist calculated between CDR3 peptides within each V-J. Welch's t-statistics and random forest reduced approximately 520 V-J features to some 14, which were used in a naive Bayes classifier (R e1071). Using fastp trimming at Q25 and MiXCR clonotype assembly, TCRdb reanalyzed the public sequencing data and kept in-frame beta chains. Every distinct CDR3 protein forms one entry, paired with its most common genes and DNA. The V and J calls were determined by TCRdb, not by the authors. This sample is represented by about 400,000 distinct CDR3 sequences; around a quarter of them were singletons. The top ten hold around four fifths of the sample.

Notes on this clonotype: There is no known antigen for this receptor. Qualities for individual bases were not recorded, and no much larger clone is one base off.

Graves' hyperthyroidism was defined as stable when no progression to ophthalmopathy occurred over 18 months of follow-up. Hyperthyroidism patients were aged 18 to 65 years and newly diagnosed, with disease duration of less than 2 months. The study excluded patients with uncontrolled infections, other autoimmune diseases, pregnancy or lactation. Clinical symptoms, serum thyroxine and TRAb, thyroid ultrasound, and orbital computed tomography formed the basis for the diagnoses. PBMCs were separated from 10 ml of fresh peripheral blood using Ficoll-Paque density gradient centrifugation. Total RNA was extracted with Trizol reagent, and quality was checked on an Agilent 2100 Bioanalyzer.

The chain employs TRBV20-1 and TRBJ2-5; TRBD1 fits 8 bases in the junction. What was sequenced was blood. The receptor was isolated from a man aged 45-60 years with Graves' hyperthyroidism. The CDR3 loop reads CSAVDRGGETQYF. The DNA sequence follows: TGCAGTGCTGTAGACAGGGGCGGGGAGACCCAGTACTTC.